Shown below are 14 T cell receptor beta chains from a single sample sequenced in a study of T cell responses to AZD1222 COVID-19 vaccine. The method was immunoSEQ multiplex PCR; TCRdb's version includes in-frame clones alone and lacks a portion of them. The sample holds about 130,000 clones, roughly 91% seen once. The starting material was peripheral blood, obtained 28 days after the second AZD1222 dose. The receptor set was obtained from an adult who received the AZD1222 COVID-19 vaccine.

The chain carries TRBV5-1 and TRBJ2-3, with D possibly TRBD1 on 5 matching bases. This CDR3 is built from 14 residues. From germline, CDR1 is SGHRS and CDR2 YFSETQ. Trimming took off 6 bases at V and 2 bases at J, with 13 bases between the two ends. CDR3 DNA: TGCGCCAGCAATTTCTACAGGCTCACAGATACGCAGTATTTT. Its translation is CASNFYRLTDTQYF.

The chain couples TRBV6-5 to TRBJ1-4, with D uncertain. The CDR3 length is 14 residues. Trimming cost V 4 bases and J 7 bases, with 13 bases left between them. Looked up from germline, CDR1 is MNHEY and CDR2 is SVGAGI. The CDR3 bases are TGTGCCAGCAGTTCTGCTGGATATACTGAAAAACTGTTTTTT. This sequence encodes CASSSAGYTEKLFF.

The chain combines TRBV24-1 with TRBJ2-7; D possibly corresponds to TRBD1 (6 bases). The CDR3 contains 14 residues. The V gene's germline CDR1 is KGHDR and CDR2 SFDVKD. V was shortened by 0 bases and J by 6 bases, with 11 bases between the two germline ends. The CDR3 loop reads CATSDLRTACEQYF. CDR3 nucleotides: TGTGCCACCAGTGATTTGCGGACAGCCTGCGAGCAGTACTTC.

The chain links TRBV10-3 to TRBJ1-2; D is perhaps TRBD1 (5 bases). CDR1 is ENHRY, CDR2 SYGVKD, per germline. The germline V and J ends were trimmed by 10 bases and 4 bases, with 19 bases remaining between them. The CDR3 contains 14 residues. Here the CDR3 reads CATKEMTVSYGYTF. CDR3 in DNA: TGTGCCACCAAAGAAATGACAGTTAGCTATGGCTACACCTTC.

This chain connects TRBV28 to TRBJ1-5; no definite D call. Germline lookup yields CDR1 MDHEN and CDR2 SYDVKM. This CDR3 spans 12 amino acids. The CDR3 loop reads CASLRGNQPQHF. The CDR3 nucleotides are TGTGCTAGCCTAAGAGGCAATCAGCCCCAGCATTTT.

The chain recombines TRBV11-3 with TRBJ2-7; TRBD1 aligns across 7 bases. CDR3 size: 15 residues. CDR1 is SGHNT and CDR2 is YENEEA in the germline V gene. V lost 3 bases and J lost 3; bases outside the gene matches: 8. The CDR3 DNA sequence: TGTGCCAGCAGCTTGGGCCCCCGACAGGGCTACGAGCAGTACTTC. It codes for CASSLGPRQGYEQYF.

This chain links TRBV30 with TRBJ1-5; D unclear. This CDR3 spans 13 amino acids. The germline CDR1 and CDR2 sequences are GTSNPN and SVGIG (reference sequence). V lost 1 base, J lost 8 bases, and 12 bases lay in between. CDR3 in amino acids: CAWSGTVREPQHF. The DNA for the CDR3 is TGTGCCTGGAGTGGGACTGTCCGGGAGCCCCAGCATTTT.

The CDR3 DNA reads TGTGCCTGCCGAGGGGCGACAGGCCTGATTGGATTTGAAGCTTTCTTT. Residues: CACRGATGLIGFEAFF. V gene TRBV30 combines with J gene TRBJ1-1, with D tentatively TRBD1 (6 bases). The CDR3 contains 16 residues. Trimming pared 6 bases from V and 7 bases from J, leaving 27 bases between. Germline V CDR1 and CDR2: GTSNPN, SVGIG (reference sequence).

This chain links TRBV29-1 with TRBJ1-5, with 7 bases aligning to TRBD1. This CDR3 is 12 amino acids long. Looked up from germline, CDR1 is SQVTM and CDR2 is ANQGSEA. With 7 bases clipped from V and 5 bases from J, the junction kept 5 bases outside the gene matches. CDR3 DNA sequence: TGCAGCGCGGGGCAGGGGGATCAGCCCCAGCATTTT. Its protein product is CSAGQGDQPQHF.

CDR3 nucleotides: TGTGCCAGCAGGGCGACAGGGGGTTCTTCTGGAAACACCATATATTTT. Translated: CASRATGGSSGNTIYF. J is TRBJ1-3 and V is TRBV7-2, with 9 bases lining up with TRBD1. This CDR3 is built from 16 residues. CDR1 SGHTA and CDR2 FQGNSA come from the germline V gene. Germline trimming cut 6 bases from V and 1 base from J; bases unmatched to any gene: 7.

This clone was recorded only once. V gene TRBV6-2 or TRBV6-3 combines with J gene TRBJ2-7; D uncertain. Trimming removed 0 bases from V and 4 bases from J, with 16 bases in between. This CDR3 comprises 16 residues. Germline CDR1 and CDR2: MNHEY and SVGEGT. This CDR3 is CASSYSVFFSTYEQYF. As DNA, the CDR3 is TGTGCCAGCAGTTACTCGGTCTTTTTCTCTACGTACGAGCAGTACTTC.

The chain links TRBV7-2 to TRBJ1-6; 9 bases are a match to TRBD1. CDR1 and CDR2 from the germline V gene are SGHTA and FQGNSA. The CDR3 totals 14 residues. V shed 5 bases and J 7 bases; nucleotides not matched to a gene: 3. The CDR3 DNA sequence: TGTGCCAGCAGCCGGGACAGGGCAAATTCACCCCTCCACTTT. Its protein is CASSRDRANSPLHF.

The chain combines TRBV28 with TRBJ1-2; D gene uncertain. Germline CDR1 is MDHEN and CDR2 is SYDVKM. The V and J ends lost 8 bases and 2 bases respectively, with 18 bases between them. The CDR3 spans 15 residues. The CDR3 here is CASARVPTTNYGYTF. The DNA of the CDR3 is TGTGCCAGCGCCCGGGTCCCCACCACCAACTATGGCTACACCTTC.

V usage is TRBV4-1 and J usage is TRBJ1-5; weak D call: TRBD1 (6 bases). V was pared by 6 bases and J by 3 bases, with 15 bases between. From germline, CDR1 is MGHRA and CDR2 YSYEKL. CDR3 size: 15 residues. Here the CDR3 reads CASRNIRTDNQPQHF. Here the CDR3 DNA reads TGCGCCAGCAGGAACATCCGGACAGACAATCAGCCCCAGCATTTT.